This T cell receptor beta chain was found in a study of CD8 T cells in ankylosing spondylitis. Overall study results and limits: A TCR beta motif of roughly eight highly homologous variants appeared characteristic of ankylosing spondylitis blood. CD8+ by phenotype, disease-linked clones were relatively rare in peripheral blood.

Comment on this clonotype: What it binds is not known.

V was pared by 0 bases and J by 4 bases, with 16 bases between. CDR1 and CDR2 (germline): DFQATT, SNEGSKA (reference sequence). The length of the CDR3 is 15 residues. Each CDR3 protein is one row after TCRdb ran MiXCR on the 5' RACE reads. The sample lists 330,000 or so distinct CDR3 sequences; approximately 8.2% were seen once. J is TRBJ2-7 and V is TRBV20-1; perhaps TRBD1 as D (6 bases). The sample comprised blood, either unsorted or a sorted T cell fraction (not recorded which). This TCR was recovered from a male donor with ankylosing spondylitis. The DNA for the CDR3 is TGCAGTGCTAGAGATCTGCTGACAGGAGGTTACGAGCAGTACTTC. This gives the protein CSARDLLTGGYEQYF.